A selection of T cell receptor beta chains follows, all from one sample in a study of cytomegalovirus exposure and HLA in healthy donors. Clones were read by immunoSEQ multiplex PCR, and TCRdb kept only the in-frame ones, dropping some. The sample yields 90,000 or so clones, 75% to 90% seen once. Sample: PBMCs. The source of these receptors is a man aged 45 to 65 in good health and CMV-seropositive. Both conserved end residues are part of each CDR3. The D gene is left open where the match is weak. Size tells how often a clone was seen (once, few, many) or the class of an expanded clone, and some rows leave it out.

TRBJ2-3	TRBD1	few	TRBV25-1	CASSPTGVTDTQYF	TGTGCCAGCAGTCCCACAGGGGTGACAGATACGCAGTATTTT
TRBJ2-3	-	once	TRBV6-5	CASSYEAATSTDTQYF	TGTGCCAGCAGTTACGAGGCAGCTACTAGCACAGATACGCAGTATTTT
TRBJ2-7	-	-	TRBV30	CAWRRRGGSGEQYF	TGTGCCTGGCGCCGGAGGGGGGGATCGGGAGAGCAGTACTTC
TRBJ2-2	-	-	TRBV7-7	CASSLGSPAGELFF	TGTGCCAGCAGCTTAGGTAGCCCTGCCGGGGAGCTGTTTTTT
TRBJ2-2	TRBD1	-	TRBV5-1	CASSLATGVTGELFF	TGCGCCAGCAGCTTGGCGACAGGGGTGACCGGGGAGCTGTTTTTT
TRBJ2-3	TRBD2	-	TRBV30	CATRTSGRDRADTQYF	TGTGCCACCCGGACTAGCGGGAGGGATAGGGCAGATACGCAGTATTTT
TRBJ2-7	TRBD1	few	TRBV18	CASSPRTGRTYEQYF	TGTGCCAGCTCACCACGGACAGGGCGGACCTACGAGCAGTACTTC
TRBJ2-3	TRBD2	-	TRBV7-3	CASSELAGLPDTQYF	TGTGCCAGCAGCGAGCTAGCGGGACTTCCAGATACGCAGTATTTT
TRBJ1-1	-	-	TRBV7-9	CSSRGVKEAFF	TGTTCCAGCAGAGGGGTTAAGGAAGCTTTCTTT
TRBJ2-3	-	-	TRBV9	CASGPIGADISTDTQYF	TGTGCCAGCGGTCCTATTGGGGCGGACATTAGCACAGATACGCAGTATTTT
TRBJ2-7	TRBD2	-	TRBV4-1	CASSDSSGVSSYEQYF	TGCGCCAGCAGCGACTCGAGCGGGGTGAGCTCCTACGAGCAGTACTTC
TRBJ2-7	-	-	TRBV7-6	CASSHARDEQYF	TGTGCCAGCAGCCACGCCCGGGACGAGCAGTACTTC
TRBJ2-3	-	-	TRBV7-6	CASSLSSGIFDTQYF	TGTGCCAGCAGCTTATCATCAGGGATCTTTGATACGCAGTATTTT
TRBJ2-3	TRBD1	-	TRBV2	CASSGAGQGFADTQYF	TGTGCCAGCAGCGGCGCGGGACAGGGATTTGCAGATACGCAGTATTTT
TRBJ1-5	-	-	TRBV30	CAWSQINSNQPQHF	TGTGCCTGGAGTCAGATAAATAGCAATCAGCCCCAGCATTTT
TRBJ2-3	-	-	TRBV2	CASSTSRATQYF	TGTGCCAGCAGTACTAGTCGGGCTACGCAGTATTTT
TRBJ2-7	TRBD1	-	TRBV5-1	CASSPTIGTVTDYEQYF	TGCGCCAGCAGCCCGACGATTGGGACAGTCACCGATTACGAGCAGTACTTC
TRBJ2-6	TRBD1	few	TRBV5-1	CASSLEGAVGANVLTF	TGCGCCAGCAGCTTGGAGGGGGCCGTTGGGGCCAACGTCCTGACTTTC
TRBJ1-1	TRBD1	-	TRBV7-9	CSSSPDRVLAFF	TGTTCCAGCAGCCCTGACAGGGTCTTAGCTTTCTTT
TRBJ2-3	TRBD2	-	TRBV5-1	CASSLEASGSSTDTQYF	TGCGCCAGCAGCTTGGAGGCTAGCGGGAGTAGCACAGATACGCAGTATTTT
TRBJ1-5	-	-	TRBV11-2	CASSLGVGNQPQHF	TGTGCCAGCAGCTTAGGAGTCGGGAATCAGCCCCAGCATTTT
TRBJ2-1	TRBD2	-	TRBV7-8	CASKVAGPYNEQFF	TGTGCCAGCAAGGTAGCGGGCCCCTACAATGAGCAGTTCTTC
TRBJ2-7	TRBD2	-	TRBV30	CAWSPAKAGAYEQYF	TGTGCCTGGAGCCCGGCAAAAGCGGGGGCCTACGAGCAGTACTTC
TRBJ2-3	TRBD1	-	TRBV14	CASSPQQGTYFTDTQYF	TGTGCCAGCAGCCCCCAACAGGGGACCTACTTCACAGATACGCAGTATTTT
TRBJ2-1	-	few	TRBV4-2	CASSQERYSYNEQFF	TGTGCCAGCAGCCAAGAGCGGTACTCCTACAATGAGCAGTTCTTC
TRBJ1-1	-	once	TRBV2	CASSESTGTEAFF	TGTGCCAGCAGTGAATCAACAGGGACTGAAGCTTTCTTT
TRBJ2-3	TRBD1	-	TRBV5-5	CASSLDRVTSTDTQYF	TGTGCCAGCAGCCTTGACAGGGTTACTAGCACAGATACGCAGTATTTT
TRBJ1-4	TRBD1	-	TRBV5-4	CASSPGQGLRNEKLFF	TGTGCCAGCAGCCCGGGACAGGGCCTAAGGAATGAAAAACTGTTTTTT
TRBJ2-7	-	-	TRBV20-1	CSARSGDEQYF	TGCAGTGCTAGATCGGGAGATGAGCAGTACTTC
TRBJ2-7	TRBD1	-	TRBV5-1	CASSSFGTGGSYEQYF	TGCGCCAGCAGCTCATTTGGGACAGGGGGGTCCTACGAGCAGTACTTC
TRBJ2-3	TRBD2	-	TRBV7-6	CASSHTPPGQTGLAGGVDTQYF	TGTGCCAGCAGTCACACACCTCCGGGACAGACAGGACTAGCGGGAGGAGTAGATACGCAGTATTTT
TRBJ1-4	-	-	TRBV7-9	CSSSHSPNEKLFF	TGTTCCAGCAGCCATTCCCCCAATGAAAAACTGTTTTTT
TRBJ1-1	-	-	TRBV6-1	CASSEATGGGTEAFF	TGTGCCAGCAGTGAAGCGACTGGTGGGGGGACTGAAGCTTTCTTT
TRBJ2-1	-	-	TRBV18	CASSLIGVHNEQFF	TGTGCCAGCTCACTAATCGGGGTTCACAATGAGCAGTTCTTC
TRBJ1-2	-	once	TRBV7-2	CASSLSITGRYGYTF	TGTGCCAGCAGCTTATCTATCACGGGTAGATATGGCTACACCTTC
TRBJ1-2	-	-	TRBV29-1	CSDEDSLNYGYTF	TGCAGCGACGAGGACAGCCTTAACTATGGCTACACCTTC
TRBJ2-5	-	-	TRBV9	CASSVGWSGQETQYF	TGTGCCAGCAGCGTAGGGTGGTCAGGGCAAGAGACCCAGTACTTC
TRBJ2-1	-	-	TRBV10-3	CAISDGSRGQQFF	TGTGCCATCAGTGACGGATCGCGCGGCCAGCAGTTCTTC
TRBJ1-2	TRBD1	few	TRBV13	CASSTRQGAQYYGYTF	TGTGCCAGCAGCACAAGACAGGGGGCGCAATATTATGGCTACACCTTC
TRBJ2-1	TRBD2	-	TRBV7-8	CASSSGTIENEQFF	TGTGCCAGCAGCTCCGGGACTATAGAAAATGAGCAGTTCTTC
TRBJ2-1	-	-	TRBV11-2	CASSFPGSVTFQGNEQFF	TGTGCCAGCAGCTTTCCCGGGTCAGTGACCTTTCAGGGCAATGAGCAGTTCTTC